The T cell receptor beta chain described here comes from a study of blood T cell repertoires in COVID-19. For the study at large: Some COVID-19 samples were acute and others convalescent; all came from the United States, Italy and Spain.

Repertoires were generated with immunoSEQ multiplex PCR, while TCRdb's copy carries only in-frame clones and drops some. The table lists a few hundred thousand clones, 86% of them singletons. The CDR3 length is 20 residues. Looked up from germline, CDR1 is MDHEN and CDR2 is SYDVKM. The germline V and J ends were trimmed by 2 bases and 5 bases, with 25 bases remaining between them. The chain employs TRBV28 and TRBJ1-6, with a possible D match to TRBD1 (6 bases). Sequenced sample: peripheral blood. The clonotype originates from a man in his 60s with acute or convalescent COVID-19. CDR3 region: CASSLPYLRIKDSHNSPLHF. As DNA, the CDR3 is TGTGCCAGCAGTTTACCCTACCTGCGGATCAAGGACAGTCATAATTCACCCCTCCACTTT.